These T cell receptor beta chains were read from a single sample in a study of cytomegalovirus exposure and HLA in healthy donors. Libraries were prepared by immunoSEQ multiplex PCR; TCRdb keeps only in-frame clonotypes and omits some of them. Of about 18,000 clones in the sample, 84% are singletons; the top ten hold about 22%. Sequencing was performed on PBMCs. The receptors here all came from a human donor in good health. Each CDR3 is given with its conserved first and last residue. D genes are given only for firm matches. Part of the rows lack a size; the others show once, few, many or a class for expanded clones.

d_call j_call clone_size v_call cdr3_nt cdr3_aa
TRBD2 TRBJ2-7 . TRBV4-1 TGCGCCAGCAGCCATGAACCCCCAGGGAGGGGAGGCCACTACGAGCAGTACTTC CASSHEPPGRGGHYEQYF
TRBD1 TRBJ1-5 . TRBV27 TGTGCCAGCAGTCAGGGGGTGGGTCAGCCCCAGCATTTT CASSQGVGQPQHF
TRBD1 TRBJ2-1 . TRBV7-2 TGTGCCAGCAGCTTAGTCGGGGGGACAGGGCAGAGCTCCTACAATGAGCAGTTCTTC CASSLVGGTGQSSYNEQFF
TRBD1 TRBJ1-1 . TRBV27 TGTGCCAGCAGCTTTGACAGGGACACTGAAGCTTTCTTT CASSFDRDTEAFF
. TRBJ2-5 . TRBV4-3 TGCGCCAGCAGCCTCACGGGAAAGGAGACCCAGTACTTC CASSLTGKETQYF
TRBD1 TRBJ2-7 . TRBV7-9 TGTGCCAGCAGCCTCCGGGACAGGGTTGGCGAGCAGTACTTC CASSLRDRVGEQYF
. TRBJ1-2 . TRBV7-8 TGTGCCAGCAGCTTTGGCAGGGTGGATGGCTACACCTTC CASSFGRVDGYTF
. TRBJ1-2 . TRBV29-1 TGCAGCGTTGAGGGCACCACTAACTATGGCTACACCTTC CSVEGTTNYGYTF
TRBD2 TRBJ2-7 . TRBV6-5 TGTGCCAGCAGTTACTCCCGCGGGAGGGGTGACGAGCAGTACTTC CASSYSRGRGDEQYF
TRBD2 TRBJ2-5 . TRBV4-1 TGCGCCAGCAGCCAAGACGGGAGGTATGGTGAGACCCAGTACTTC CASSQDGRYGETQYF
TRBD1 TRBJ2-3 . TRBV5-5 TGTGCCAGCACCTTGATCACAGGGGTGGGCACAGATACGCAGTATTTT CASTLITGVGTDTQYF
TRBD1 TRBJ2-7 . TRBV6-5 TGTGCCAGCAGAACAGGGGTTGGAGGGCAGTACTTC CASRTGVGGQYF
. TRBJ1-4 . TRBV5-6 TGTGCCAGCAGCTTTGCAGGGGACAAAGCAACTAATGAAAAACTGTTTTTT CASSFAGDKATNEKLFF
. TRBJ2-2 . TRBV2 TGTGCCAGCACTGTCCACACCGGGGAGCTGTTTTTT CASTVHTGELFF
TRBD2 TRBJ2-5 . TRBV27 TGTGCCAGCAGTTCGAGACTAGCGGGAGTCAGAGGAGAGACCCAGTACTTC CASSSRLAGVRGETQYF
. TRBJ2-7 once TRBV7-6 TGTGCCAGCAGCTCAAGACAAGACTCCTACGAGCAGTACTTC CASSSRQDSYEQYF